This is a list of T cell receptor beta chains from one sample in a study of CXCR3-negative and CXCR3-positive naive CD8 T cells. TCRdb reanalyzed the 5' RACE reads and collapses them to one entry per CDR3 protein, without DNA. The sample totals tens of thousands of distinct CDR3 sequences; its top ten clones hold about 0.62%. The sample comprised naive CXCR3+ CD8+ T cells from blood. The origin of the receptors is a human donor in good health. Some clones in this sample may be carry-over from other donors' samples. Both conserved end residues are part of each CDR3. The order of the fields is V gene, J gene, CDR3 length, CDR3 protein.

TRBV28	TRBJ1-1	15	CASSLTGVGNTEAFF
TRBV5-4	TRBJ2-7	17	CASSLAPGLAGFYEQYF
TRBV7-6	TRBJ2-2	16	CASSAPLAANTGELFF
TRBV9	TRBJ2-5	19	CASSRSRLAARGVQETQYF
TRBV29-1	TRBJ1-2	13	CSVLGWEGAGYTF
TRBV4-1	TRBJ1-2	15	CASSQTDRSVNGYTF
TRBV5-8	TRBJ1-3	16	CASSRYGGGAGNTIYF
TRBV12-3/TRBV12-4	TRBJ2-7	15	CASEDRGALSYEQYF
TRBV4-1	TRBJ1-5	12	CASSHQNQPQHF
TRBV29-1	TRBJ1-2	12	CSVEGGKDGYTF
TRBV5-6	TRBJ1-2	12	CASSPGDYGYTF
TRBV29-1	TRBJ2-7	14	CSVIGGRASYEQYF
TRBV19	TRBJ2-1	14	CASSLPWAYRGKFF
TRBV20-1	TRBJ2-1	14	CSARGLSSYNEQFF
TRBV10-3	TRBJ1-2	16	CAISRDGLGVFSGYTF
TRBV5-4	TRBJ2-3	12	CASSFESDTQYF
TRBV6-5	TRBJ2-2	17	CASSYNLAGDNTGELFF
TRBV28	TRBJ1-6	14	CASSSSRDYSPLHF
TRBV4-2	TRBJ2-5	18	CASSQESSGTGGAKTQYF
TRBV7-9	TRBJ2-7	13	CASSSPSTYEQYF
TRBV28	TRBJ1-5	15	CASSPGWGGDQPQHF
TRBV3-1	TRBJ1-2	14	CASSHGSPGYGYTF
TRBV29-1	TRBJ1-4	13	CSALDATNEKLFF
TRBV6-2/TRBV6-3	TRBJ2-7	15	CASSYSDGPTYEQYF
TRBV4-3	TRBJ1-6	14	CASSQGGWNSPLHF
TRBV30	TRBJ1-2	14	CAWSPPGTAYGYTF
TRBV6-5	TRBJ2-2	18	CASSYWTRPRKNTGELFF
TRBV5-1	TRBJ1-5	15	CASSFWTAFNQPQHF
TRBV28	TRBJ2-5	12	CASRLDTETQYF
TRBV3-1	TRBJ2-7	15	CASSPGLAGACEQYF
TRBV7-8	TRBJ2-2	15	CASSLRDGITGELFF
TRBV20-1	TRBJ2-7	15	CSARGLAGDPYEQYF
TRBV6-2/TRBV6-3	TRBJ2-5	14	CASSRDLEGETQYF
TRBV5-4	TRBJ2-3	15	CASSNPLLGSDTQYF
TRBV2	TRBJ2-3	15	CASSMGVGFTDTQYF
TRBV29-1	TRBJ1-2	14	CSVEGTGGNYGYTF
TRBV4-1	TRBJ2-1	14	CAISQRQGNNEQFF
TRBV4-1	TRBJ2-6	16	CASSQAGGSGANVLTF
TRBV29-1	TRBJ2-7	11	CSVATGPEQYF
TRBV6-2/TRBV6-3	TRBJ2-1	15	CASSRDDREWNEQFF